This T cell receptor beta chain appears in the sequencing data of a study of blood T cell repertoires in COVID-19. Study in general: Specimens from acute and convalescent COVID-19 originated in the United States, Italy and Spain. Sources were T cells, B-cell-depleted T cells, or PBMCs; the material itself was cDNA or gDNA.

Authors' processing steps: Estimated nucleated cell counts came from reference gene primer amplification. Only in-frame clones appear in the TCRdb table, and some are missing; sequencing was by immunoSEQ multiplex PCR. V, J and clone size were drawn from that table, and D and trimming were deduced from the DNA. The sample lists some 49,000 clones, 75% to 85% occurring once. The clonotype originates from an older woman with acute or convalescent COVID-19. Sequencing was carried out using peripheral blood.

CDR3 sequence reads: CASSLSRLSGTNMGYTF. In DNA form, the CDR3 reads TGCGCCAGCAGCCTATCCCGCCTCTCGGGGACAAATATGGGCTACACCTTC. V gene TRBV5-1 combines with J gene TRBJ1-2; weak D call: TRBD1 (6 bases). Germline CDR1 SGHRS, CDR2 YFSETQ. The CDR3 sequence is 17 residues long. Deletions cut 4 bases from V and 8 bases from J, with 27 bases between.